Each of the 26 T cell receptor beta chains below was sequenced from the same sample in a study of shared T cell receptors in the human thymus (dated by TCRdb to about 2021). Library prep was done by the immunoSEQ multiplex PCR assay. The source is immuneACCESS, and TCRdb retained only in-frame sequences with V and J called. Part of the clones is not carried over; for the studies checked, unresolved V genes explain less than half of this, and the remainder is unexplained. This sample comprises more than 550,000 clones, 80% to 90% of them detected only once. The biggest ten clones account for around 0.0094% of the sample. These sequences were also reported in another study, on human thymus T cells.

Sample: thymocytes. Receptor source: a girl under three years old with a congenital heart defect. Donor details come from another sample of the same person, matched by shared clones.

The CDR3 DNA follows: TGCGCCAGCAGCCACCTGACTAGCGGGGGGACAGATACGCAGTATTTT. Translation gives CASSHLTSGGTDTQYF. The chain carries TRBV4-3 and TRBJ2-3, with 13 bases identical to TRBD2. Germline CDR1 and CDR2: LGHNA and YSLEER. V was pared by 3 bases and J by 3 bases, with 3 bases of the junction left unmatched. This CDR3 is built from 16 residues.

The V and J genes are TRBV5-1 and TRBJ2-5, with D hard to call. The germline V gene encodes CDR1 SGHRS and CDR2 YFSETQ. The ends were cut back, 0 bases at V and 3 bases at J, with 9 bases in the middle. The CDR3 length is 14 residues. CDR3 bases: TGCGCCAGCAGCTTGGCGCCGGCGGAAGAGACCCAGTACTTC. This sequence encodes CASSLAPAEETQYF.

V gene TRBV19 combines with J gene TRBJ2-3; TRBD2 matches 7 bases. Germline V CDR1 and CDR2: LNHDA, SQIVND (reference sequence). Germline trimming cut 5 bases from V and 1 base from J; bases unmatched to any gene: 6. This CDR3 region has 15 residues. In nucleotides, the CDR3 is TGTGCCAGTAGTCCCTCTGGGGGGGGCACAGATACGCAGTATTTT. It is translated as CASSPSGGGTDTQYF.

The V and J genes are TRBV9 and TRBJ2-7; the D is unclear. Germline CDR1 SGDLS, CDR2 YYNGEE. There are 15 residues in the CDR3. Trimming shortened V by 4 bases and J by 4 bases, and 18 bases separated the two germline ends. CDR3: CASSPTEIWVYEQYF. The CDR3 bases are TGTGCCAGCAGCCCAACAGAGATTTGGGTATACGAGCAGTACTTC.

This clone was observed a single time. The chain combines TRBV7-9 with TRBJ1-1; 7 bases are a match to TRBD1. The V and J ends lost 5 bases and 7 bases, in that order; junction bases with no gene match: 16. This CDR3 region has 16 residues. Germline-derived CDR1 and CDR2 are SEHNR and FQNEAQ (reference sequence). The CDR3 loop is CASSVDLKQGPREAFF. DNA of the CDR3: TGTGCCAGCAGCGTAGACCTCAAACAGGGGCCGCGTGAAGCTTTCTTT.

V usage is TRBV12-5 and J usage is TRBJ2-7; 8 bases are shared with TRBD2. Trimming at V came to 7 bases and at J to 1 base, leaving 12 bases not matched to a gene. This CDR3 has 16 amino acids. Germline values: CDR1 LGHNT, CDR2 FRNRAP. As DNA, the CDR3 is TGTGCTAGTGCCCTCCCGGGACTAGAAGTTTCCTACGAGCAGTACTTC. Its translation is CASALPGLEVSYEQYF.

The count of this clone is one. One end of the junction fails to match germline, which may point to a read error. This chain links TRBV14 with TRBJ2-1; 8 bases fit TRBD1. The germline V gene has CDR1 SGHDN and CDR2 FVKESK. CDR3 length: 14 amino acids. The CDR3 DNA reads TGTGCCAGCAGCCCAAGGACAGGGCCCGATTTCCAGGTCTTC. This codes for CASSPRTGPDFQVF.

The chain combines TRBV28 with TRBJ2-7; 7 bases fit TRBD1. Trimming at V came to 4 bases and at J to 5 bases, leaving 8 bases not matched to a gene. The CDR3 is 14 residues long. Germline-derived CDR1 and CDR2 are MDHEN and SYDVKM. CDR3: CASSSLQGFNEQYF. DNA for the CDR3: TGTGCCAGCAGTTCCCTACAGGGGTTCAACGAGCAGTACTTC.

This clone came up once. The chain joins TRBV7-6 to TRBJ2-7, with D tentatively TRBD2 (6 bases). This CDR3 has 16 amino acids. Per germline, CDR1 SGHVS and CDR2 FNYEAQ. With 5 bases removed from V and 6 bases from J, the gap between germline ends came to 23 bases. The DNA of the CDR3 is TGTGCCAGCAGCCAGACGTTCGGGCCCGTGCGGGGCGAGCAGTACTTC. This encodes CASSQTFGPVRGEQYF.

J is TRBJ1-2 and V is TRBV5-5; 11 bases match TRBD1. The ends lost 0 bases at V and 4 bases at J; junction bases unmatched: 11. Germline-derived CDR1 and CDR2 are SGHKS and YYEKEE (reference sequence). The CDR3 contains 18 residues. The CDR3 DNA reads TGTGCCAGCAGCTTGGCCTGGACAGGGGGCGCTTGGTTCTATGGCTACACCTTC. Translating it yields CASSLAWTGGAWFYGYTF.

The V and J genes are TRBV30 and TRBJ2-2; 9 bases fit TRBD1. J gave up 6 bases and V 0 bases, and 17 bases lay outside the gene matches. The germline CDR1 and CDR2 sequences are GTSNPN and SVGIG (reference sequence). This CDR3 spans 19 amino acids. The CDR3 DNA reads as TGTGCCTGGAGTGTACCGCGGTTTTCGGACAGGGGACCCGCCGGGGAGCTGTTTTTT. This sequence encodes CAWSVPRFSDRGPAGELFF.

The count of this clone is one. The chain uses TRBV4-2 and TRBJ2-5, with 8 bases identical to TRBD2. Germline V lookup: CDR1 LGHNA, CDR2 YNFKEQ. CDR3 size: 15 residues. The J segment lost 4 bases and the V segment lost 1 base, leaving 5 bases of the junction unmatched. The CDR3 loop reads CASSQGPLAVETQYF. The CDR3 DNA reads as TGTGCCAGCAGCCAAGGTCCACTAGCGGTAGAGACCCAGTACTTC.

The chain carries TRBV18 and TRBJ2-7; D unclear. CDR3 length equals 13 residues. Looked up from germline, CDR1 is KGHSH and CDR2 is LQKENI. V was clipped by 2 bases and J by 0 bases, with 5 bases between them. Here the CDR3 DNA reads TGTGCCAGCTCACCAGAGGACTCCTACGAGCAGTACTTC. This translates into CASSPEDSYEQYF.

The V and J genes are TRBV25-1 and TRBJ1-1; D possibly corresponds to TRBD1 (5 bases). Germline CDR1 and CDR2: MGHDK and SYGVNS. The ends were cut back, 4 bases at V and 6 bases at J, with 9 bases in the middle. The CDR3 spans 12 residues. Here the CDR3 reads CASSGGQSEAFF. CDR3 nucleotides: TGTGCCAGCAGTGGCGGACAATCTGAAGCTTTCTTT. The full variable domain, completed using reference TRBV25-1 and TRBJ1-1, is EADIYQTPRYLVIGTGKKITLECSQTMGHDKMYWYQQDPGMELHLIHYSYGVNSTEKGDLSSESTVSRIRTEHFPLTLESARPSHTSQYLCASSGGQSEAFFGQGTRLTVV.

This rearrangement joins TRBV28 to TRBJ1-6; TRBD1 is a possible D gene (5 bases). This CDR3 contains 13 residues. V lost 4 bases and J lost 10, with 11 bases in between. Germline CDR1 is MDHEN and CDR2 is SYDVKM. The CDR3 DNA reads TGTGCCAGCAGTTGCACAGGTCGCTCACCCCTCCACTTT. It specifies CASSCTGRSPLHF.

This chain joins TRBV18 and TRBJ2-1, with D possibly matching TRBD2 (6 bases). This CDR3 is built from 20 residues. V was pared by 0 bases and J by 0 bases, with 21 bases between. From germline, CDR1 is KGHSH and CDR2 LQKENI. The CDR3 nucleotides read TGTGCCAGCTCACCACCGGACTATCGACGAACGTCCCGCTCCTACAATGAGCAGTTCTTC. As protein: CASSPPDYRRTSRSYNEQFF.

This rearrangement joins TRBV6-6 to TRBJ2-7, with 9 bases identical to TRBD2. This CDR3 contains 12 residues. Germline CDR1 MNHNY, CDR2 SVGAGI (reference sequence). The V gene end was trimmed by 6 bases and the J gene end by 6 bases; junction bases not matched to a gene: 3. The CDR3 loop is CASSSLAGEQYF. In DNA form, the CDR3 reads TGTGCCAGCAGCTCACTAGCGGGCGAGCAGTACTTC.

CDR3 coding DNA: TGCGCCAGGGGGGGTCGGCGGAACTACAATGAGCAGTTCTTC. As protein: CARGGRRNYNEQFF. The chain uses TRBV4-1 and TRBJ2-1; tentative D call: TRBD2 (6 bases). CDR1 is MGHRA, CDR2 YSYEKL, per germline. V was clipped by 9 bases and J by 3 bases, with 15 bases between them. The CDR3 sequence is 14 residues long.

This sequence joins TRBV7-8 and TRBJ2-1, with TRBD2 matching 10 bases. The J segment lost 7 bases and the V segment lost 2 bases, leaving 11 bases of the junction unmatched. The CDR3 totals 17 residues. CDR1 SGHVS and CDR2 FQNEAQ come from the germline V gene. CDR3 loop: CASSLPRDSGGRNEQFF. The CDR3, as DNA: TGTGCCAGCAGCTTACCGCGAGATAGCGGGGGGCGGAATGAGCAGTTCTTC.

The V gene is TRBV10-2, the J gene TRBJ2-3, with TRBD2 as a possible D gene (5 bases). Germline V gene data show CDR1 as WSHSY and CDR2 as SAAADI. The ends were cut back, 7 bases at V and 0 bases at J, with 14 bases in the middle. The CDR3 is made up of 15 amino acids. For the CDR3, the DNA is TGCGCCAGCACCGAAAGCGGTTCTAGCACAGATACGCAGTATTTT. Residues: CASTESGSSTDTQYF.

In this sample, this clone turned up once. The chain combines TRBV7-6 with TRBJ2-5; D might be TRBD1 (6 bases). The end of the DNA is better explained by TRBJ2-7, so the J call may be wrong. There are 13 residues in the CDR3. Germline loops: CDR1 SGHVS, CDR2 FNYEAQ. The DNA of the CDR3 is TGTGCCAGCAGCTCAAACAGGGACTACGAGCAGTACTTC. This sequence encodes CASSSNRDYEQYF.

V is TRBV28 and J is TRBJ2-5, with D possibly being TRBD1 (5 bases). This CDR3 comprises 13 residues. Germline CDR1 and CDR2: MDHEN and SYDVKM. Trimming removed 6 bases from V and 9 bases from J, with 17 bases in between. The CDR3 loop is CASRDTRMMAQYF. In DNA form, the CDR3 reads TGTGCCAGCAGGGACACCCGTATGATGGCCCAGTACTTC.

The rearrangement uses TRBV7-2 and TRBJ2-3; the match to TRBD2 covers 13 bases. Germline CDR1 and CDR2: SGHTA and FQGNSA. The J segment lost 6 bases and the V segment lost 5 bases, leaving 8 bases of the junction unmatched. The CDR3 runs to 16 residues. The CDR3 sequence is CASSTGLAGNGDTQYF. DNA of the CDR3: TGTGCCAGCAGCACGGGACTAGCGGGGAACGGGGATACGCAGTATTTT.

V is TRBV27 and J is TRBJ1-4; possibly TRBD1 for D (5 bases). This CDR3 is built from 14 residues. V was pared by 3 bases and J by 8 bases, with 13 bases between. Germline V CDR1 and CDR2: MNHEY, SMNVEV (reference sequence). The CDR3 DNA follows: TGTGCCAGCAGTTTGGAACAGGCAGGGGAAAAACTGTTTTTT. Its translation is CASSLEQAGEKLFF. The full variable domain, its missing parts supplied by reference TRBV27 and TRBJ1-4, is EAQVTQNPRYLITVTGKKLTVTCSQNMNHEYMSWYRQDPGLGLRQIYYSMNVEVTDKGDVPEGYKVSRKEKRNFPLILESPSPNQTSLYFCASSLEQAGEKLFFGSGTQLSVL.

V gene TRBV2 combines with J gene TRBJ2-3; 9 bases match TRBD2. Germline V lookup: CDR1 SNHLY, CDR2 FYNNEI. V was clipped by 3 bases and J by 4 bases; unmatched bases: 8. CDR3 length: 16 amino acids. The CDR3 sequence is CASSETASGVADTQYF. The DNA of the CDR3 is TGTGCCAGCAGTGAGACGGCTAGCGGGGTCGCAGATACGCAGTATTTT. Complete variable domain (other parts from reference TRBV2 and TRBJ2-3): EPEVTQTPSHQVTQMGQEVILRCVPISNHLYFYWYRQILGQKVEFLVSFYNNEISEKSEIFDDQFSVERPDGSNFTLKIRSTKLEDSAMYFCASSETASGVADTQYFGPGTRLTVL.

The genes are TRBV7-9 and TRBJ1-2, with 9 bases that match TRBD1. Looked up from germline, CDR1 is SEHNR and CDR2 is FQNEAQ (reference sequence). This CDR3 spans 16 amino acids. After removal of 2 bases from V and 3 bases from J, the junction contained 7 bases not matched to a gene. Written as DNA, the CDR3 is TGTGCCAGCAGCTTACCCTCGGGACAGGGCCACTATGGCTACACCTTC. It translates to CASSLPSGQGHYGYTF.